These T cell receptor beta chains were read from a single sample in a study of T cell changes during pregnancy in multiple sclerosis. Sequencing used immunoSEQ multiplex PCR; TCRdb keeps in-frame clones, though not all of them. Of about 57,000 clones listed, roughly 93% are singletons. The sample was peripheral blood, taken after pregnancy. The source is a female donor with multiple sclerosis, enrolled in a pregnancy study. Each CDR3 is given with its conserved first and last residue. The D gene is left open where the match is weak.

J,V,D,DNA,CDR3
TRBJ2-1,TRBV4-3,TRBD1,TGCGCCAGCAGCCTTACCGGGACAGGGGGTGTAGATGAGCAGTTCTTC,CASSLTGTGGVDEQFF
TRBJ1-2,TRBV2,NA,TGTGCCAGCAGTGAATTAACGCGCTATGGCTACACCTTC,CASSELTRYGYTF
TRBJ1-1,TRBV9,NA,TGTGCCAGCAGCGAAGGTTTCGAGGGTCTCACTGAAGCTTTCTTT,CASSEGFEGLTEAFF
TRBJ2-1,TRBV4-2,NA,TGTGCCAGCAGCCAAGATGAGGGCTACCCGTACAATGAGCAGTTCTTC,CASSQDEGYPYNEQFF
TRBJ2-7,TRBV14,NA,TGTGCCAGCAGCCGGGGGCCTCGCTACGAGCAGTACTTC,CASSRGPRYEQYF
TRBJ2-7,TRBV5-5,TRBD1,TGTGCCAGCAGCTTACGGGACAGACCCTTCTACGAGCAGTACTTC,CASSLRDRPFYEQYF
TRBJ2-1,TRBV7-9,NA,TGTGCCAGCAGCTCCCTTTCTAGCGAGACCTACAATGAGCAGTTCTTC,CASSSLSSETYNEQFF
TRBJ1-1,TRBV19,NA,TGTGCCAGTAGTAGGGCGGCCAGGGATACTGAAGCTTTCTTT,CASSRAARDTEAFF
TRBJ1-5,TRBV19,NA,TGTGCCAGTGCAAGGACTGGTAGCAATCAGCCCCAGCATTTT,CASARTGSNQPQHF
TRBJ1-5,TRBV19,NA,TGTGCCAGTAGTAATAGGGGCGCACAGAATAGCAATCAGCCCCAGCATTTT,CASSNRGAQNSNQPQHF
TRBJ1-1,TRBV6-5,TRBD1,TGTGCCAGCAGTAACCCCGAGAACAGGGGGAAGGCTTTCTTT,CASSNPENRGKAFF